This T cell receptor beta chain was found in a study of early T cells in non-severe SARS-CoV-2 infection. Unique molecular identifier tags were affixed to discrete cDNA molecules. MiXCR was run by TCRdb on the 5' RACE reads, yielding one entry per CDR3 protein. Of tens of thousands of distinct CDR3 sequences listed, roughly 9.9% are singletons. This clonotype was recorded at least ten times. Germline loops: CDR1 SGHTA, CDR2 FQGNSA. The CDR3 covers 14 residues. V lost 0 bases and J lost 6, with 8 bases in between. The chain combines TRBV7-2 with TRBJ2-2; tentatively, D is TRBD2 (6 bases). What was sequenced was whole blood. The sequence was collected from an adult who was a healthcare worker with PCR-confirmed SARS-CoV-2 infection or an uninfected control (not recorded which). This CDR3 reads CASSLAPGAGELFF. The CDR3 region has the DNA TGTGCCAGCAGCTTAGCGCCGGGGGCCGGGGAGCTGTTTTTT.